This T cell receptor beta chain was found in a study of T-cell memory formation after mild COVID-19. Study results and caveats: The main location of contracting CD4+ clones was CM and EM, and that of contracting CD8+ clones was EMRA. Nothing showed for sure that second-wave clones peaking on day 37 were SARS-CoV-2 specific. From day 15 to 85, contracting clones were balanced between CD4 and CD8, whereas later expanders leaned toward CD4+.

V was cut by 0 bases and J by 4 bases, with 9 bases left in between. Germline CDR1 is GTSNPN and CDR2 is SVGIG (reference sequence). This CDR3 region has 13 residues. Constant-segment primers were used for 5'RACE, and the resulting TCR alpha and TCR beta cDNA libraries carried sample barcodes and UMIs. TCRdb called the 5' RACE reads again in MiXCR, with one record for every CDR3 protein. The table records around 35,000 distinct CDR3 sequences, 7.7% of them present only once. A word on this clonotype: Its specificity is unknown.

The source material was PBMCs or a T cell subset sorted from them (not recorded which). The receptor was isolated from a man aged 18 to 30 who had mild COVID-19 (a few samples of this study predate the infection). Cell type and time point are not known. V and J are TRBV30 and TRBJ2-5; unclear D gene. CDR3 nucleotides: TGTGCCTGGAGTGTACCGGCCGTAGAGACCCAGTACTTC. Its translation is CAWSVPAVETQYF.